The next 13 T cell receptor beta chains were all read from a single sample in a study of Graves' ophthalmopathy and Graves' hyperthyroidism. Transcripts of RNA were the source for amplifying TCR beta CDR3 regions. HTBI primers primed a first-round RT-PCR, and a second-round multiplex PCR followed. TCRdb reprocessed the multiplex PCR reads via MiXCR and lists one record per CDR3 protein. The table lists a few hundred thousand distinct CDR3 sequences, 20% to 25% of them singletons. Specimen: peripheral blood. The receptors here all came from a young woman with stable Graves' hyperthyroidism.

This clonotype was found many times. A much larger clonotype is one base distant, so this may be a read error. The chain uses TRBV25-1 and TRBJ2-7; TRBD1 agrees at 10 bases. The CDR3 runs 15 residues. V shed 3 bases and J 3 bases; nucleotides not matched to a gene: 5. Germline V gene sequence: CDR1 MGHDK, CDR2 SYGVNS. The CDR3 nucleotides are TGTGCCAGCAGTGACAGACAGGGGGCCCTCTACGAGCAGTACTTC. It translates to CASSDRQGALYEQYF.

This clonotype was detected ten times or more. This chain joins TRBV6-1 and TRBJ1-5, with TRBD1 identical over 10 bases. This CDR3 region has 16 residues. Germline CDR1 reads MNHNS; CDR2 reads SASEGT. V shed 6 bases and J 3 bases; nucleotides not matched to a gene: 8. CDR3 sequence (DNA): TGTGCCAGCAGACGCCCGGACAGGGGGGTCAATCAGCCCCAGCATTTT. It translates to CASRRPDRGVNQPQHF.

This clonotype was seen repeatedly, ten times or more. The chain links TRBV30 to TRBJ1-2; possibly TRBD1 for D (6 bases). V was trimmed by 2 bases and J by 2 bases, leaving 12 bases between them. Germline V gene sequence: CDR1 GTSNPN, CDR2 SVGIG (reference sequence). The CDR3 runs to 14 residues. The chain's CDR3 is CAWSFRTGNYGYTF. CDR3 nucleotide sequence: TGTGCCTGGAGTTTCCGAACAGGGAACTATGGCTACACCTTC.

This clonotype has at least ten counts. The V and J genes are TRBV2 and TRBJ2-5; 8 nucleotides line up with TRBD2. Germline-derived CDR1 and CDR2 are SNHLY and FYNNEI. V lost 2 bases and J lost 6; bases outside the gene matches: 14. This CDR3 has 17 residues. The CDR3 DNA is TGTGCCAGCAGTGAATCCCTAATATTCGGGAGGGTAAAGACCCAGTACTTC. Translated: CASSESLIFGRVKTQYF.

At least ten counts were recorded for this clonotype. The CDR3 nucleotides read TGTGCCAGCAGGATAGCGGGAGCCAAAAACATTCAGTACTTC. Translated, it gives CASRIAGAKNIQYF. This sequence joins TRBV12-3 or TRBV12-4 and TRBJ2-4, with 7 bases aligning to TRBD2. The CDR3 is 14 residues long. With V trimmed by 6 bases and J by 0 bases, 2 bases remained unmatched.

The genes are TRBV11-2 and TRBJ1-1, with 9 bases that match TRBD1. The germline gives CDR1 SGHAT, CDR2 FQNNGV. The CDR3 runs 16 residues. The V segment lost 0 bases and the J segment 5 bases; nucleotides outside the gene matches: 7. CDR3 coding DNA: TGTGCCAGCAGCTTAGATCGGGGACAGGGATTTACTGAAGCTTTCTTT. Translated, it gives CASSLDRGQGFTEAFF. Using reference TRBV11-2 and TRBJ1-1 for the parts outside the CDR3, the full variable domain is EAGVAQSPRYKIIEKRQSVAFWCNPISGHATLYWYQQILGQGPKLLIQFQNNGVVDDSQLPKDRFSAERLKGVDSTLKIQPAKLEDSAVYLCASSLDRGQGFTEAFFGQGTRLTVV.

This clonotype was recorded many times. The DNA of the CDR3 is TGTGCCAGCAGCTTAGGACGGACAGGGAGGGACGAGCAGTACTTC. Translation gives CASSLGRTGRDEQYF. V and J are TRBV11-2 and TRBJ2-7, with D tentatively TRBD1 (8 bases). The CDR3 runs to 15 residues. Trimming pared 1 base from V and 5 bases from J, leaving 15 bases between. The germline V gene has CDR1 SGHAT and CDR2 FQNNGV.

This clonotype was seen many times. The chain recombines TRBV19 with TRBJ1-5; 10 nucleotides match TRBD1. The CDR3 is 15 amino acids. The germline gives CDR1 LNHDA, CDR2 SQIVND (reference sequence). V shed 4 bases, J shed 5 bases, and the junction held 5 bases outside the gene matches. The CDR3 sequence is CASSRDRGPDQPQHF. DNA for the CDR3: TGTGCCAGTAGTAGAGACAGGGGGCCTGATCAGCCCCAGCATTTT.

This clonotype came up many times. The chain employs TRBV7-8 and TRBJ1-1; D uncertain. Per germline, CDR1 SGHVS and CDR2 FQNEAQ. The V end lost 5 bases, the J end lost 0 bases, and 10 bases lay between the germline ends. CDR3 length equals 14 residues. Written as DNA, the CDR3 is TGTGCCAGCAGCCCGGACCGTTTGAACACTGAAGCTTTCTTT. This codes for CASSPDRLNTEAFF. Full variable domain (rest looked up from reference TRBV7-8 and TRBJ1-1): GAGVSQSPRYKVAKRGQDVALRCDPISGHVSLFWYQQALGQGPEFLTYFQNEAQLDKSGLPSDRFFAERPEGSVSTLKIQRTQQEDSAVYLCASSPDRLNTEAFFGQGTRLTVV.

This clonotype was counted ten times or more. The junction differs from germline at one of its ends, possibly a read error. This chain joins TRBV20-1 and TRBJ2-7; D may be TRBD1 or TRBD2 (5 bases each). CDR1 is DFQATT and CDR2 is SNEGSKA in the germline V gene (reference sequence). The CDR3 runs to 12 residues. CDR3 sequence reads: CSASGRREEQDF. CDR3 nucleotides: TGCAGTGCTTCGGGACGCCGCGAGGAGCAGGACTTC.

The chain employs TRBV9 and TRBJ2-2; weak D call: TRBD2 (6 bases). The CDR3 runs to 16 residues. Deletions cut 0 bases from V and 3 bases from J, with 12 bases between. The V gene's germline CDR1 is SGDLS and CDR2 YYNGEE. CDR3 nucleotide sequence: TGTGCCAGCAGCGTAGAGGAGGGGATTTACACCGGGGAGCTGTTTTTT. Translating it yields CASSVEEGIYTGELFF.

There are many counts of this clonotype. Written as DNA, the CDR3 is TGTGCCAGCAGCAAACCGGACGGACTAGCCTTCAACGAGCAGTACTTC. It is translated as CASSKPDGLAFNEQYF. The V gene is TRBV6-5, the J gene TRBJ2-7; 8 nucleotides line up with TRBD2. The CDR3 spans 16 residues. Trimming cost V 6 bases and J 5 bases; bases outside gene matches: 15. From germline, CDR1 is MNHEY and CDR2 SVGAGI.

For this clonotype: This may be a read error, as it is one base from a much larger clone. This chain links TRBV11-2 with TRBJ2-7; 7 nucleotides align to TRBD1. Germline CDR1 SGHAT, CDR2 FQNNGV. CDR3 size: 14 residues. V dropped 3 bases and J dropped 2; count of bases not matched to a gene: 4. CDR3 in DNA: TGTGCCAGCAGCTTCGGACAGGATGCCTACGAGCAGTACTTC. Translation: CASSFGQDAYEQYF.